This TCR beta chain is drawn from a study of blood T cell repertoires in COVID-19. Germline values: CDR1 MDHEN, CDR2 SYDVKM. The germline V and J ends were trimmed by 3 bases and 1 base, with 11 bases remaining between them. The CDR3 is 15 amino acids. Produced via immunoSEQ multiplex PCR; TCRdb's table is partial and in-frame only. The data hold about 270,000 clones, with approximately 90% observed a single time. The cohort comprised adults aged about 18 to 90 years residing in 20 to 30 US areas. Clinical histories supplied by participants themselves formed the basis of cohort assignment. A case of COVID-19 had been met by exposed participants within 2 weeks before study entry.

This rearrangement joins TRBV28 to TRBJ2-3; TRBD2 is a possible D gene (6 bases). The sequence derives from a man between 40 and 49 years old who had been exposed to COVID-19. Sequenced: PBMCs or T cells enriched from blood (not recorded which). The CDR3 protein is CASSFERARTDTQYF. CDR3 sequence (DNA): TGTGCCAGCAGTTTCGAGCGGGCACGCACAGATACGCAGTATTTT. The entire variable domain, with the rest obtained from reference TRBV28 and TRBJ2-3, is as follows: DVKVTQSSRYLVKRTGEKVFLECVQDMDHENMFWYRQDPGLGLRLIYFSYDVKMKEKGDIPEGYSVSREKKERFSLILESASTNQTSMYLCASSFERARTDTQYFGPGTRLTVL.